This record covers a single TCR beta chain. The record has no base qualities; no much larger clone is one base away. The sample comes from a study of CD8 T cells in acute hepatitis C reinfection (dated by TCRdb to the early 2020s). Notes on the research overall: The TCRbeta repertoire of CD8+ T cells specific for the HCV NS3-1073 epitope was profiled during acute infection and after viral clearance. Acute samples were collected within 168 days of the estimated infection date, from a few spontaneous resolvers and 6 chronically infected subjects. Paired acute and follow-up samples were contributed by four of the spontaneous resolvers.

Genomic DNA was extracted from FACS-sorted cells, and TCRbeta chains were sequenced through the commercial immunoSEQ service. Per the source publication's procedure: Repertoire data were analyzed with ImmunoSEQ Analyzer software v3.0 and R v3.5.1. Only productive rearrangements were analyzed, because any sequences with stop codons or out-of-frame rearrangements were filtered out. The sequencing provider supplied the Simpson diversity, Shannon entropy, CDR3 length and nucleotide addition metrics. Clonotypes were grouped by frequency into dominant, sub-dominant, low or lowest abundance categories, and clonotypes below 0.1% were left out of most analyses. Any CDR3 amino acid clonotype present in at least two subjects at a cumulative frequency of at least 0.5% was labeled public. TCRdb's version of the immuneACCESS table is confined to in-frame rearrangements and falls short of the full clone set. An unresolved V gene accounts for under half of the shortfall where checked; the remainder is of unknown origin. V, J and clone size are those of that table, while D and trimming were read from the DNA. This sample gives fewer than 300 clones in total; 69% of them show up just once. Less than 15% of the sample is in the top ten clones.

Results the study describes overall, beyond this receptor: NS3-1073 specific repertoires were highly diverse, with no significant diversity differences between acute resolver, follow-up resolver and acute chronic samples. Because bulk sequencing covered only the TCRbeta chain, the alphabeta pairing of the public clonotypes could not be determined. CDR3 sequences shared with other epitopes were rarely observed, and exact matching may have been limited by differing sequencing approaches. Chronically infected subjects had no follow-up repertoires because NS3-1073 specific cells were too rare to sort. All groups preferentially used the TRBV04 and TRBV06 gene families, and overrepresentation in the naive pool did not explain this preferential usage. Regardless of outcome, over 10 public clonotypes were found, and one public clonotype used V04-02/J02-02.

Cut back by 0 bases and 10 bases, the V and J ends lie 13 bases apart. Based on the germline V gene, the CDR1 and CDR2 sequences are LGHNA and YNFKEQ. The CDR3 spans 14 residues, from the cysteine through the phenylalanine. Just CDR3 DNA is preserved here, 42 bases in frame from base 1. The time point label of this sample denotes: acute HCV infection, within 168 days of estimated infection date. The HCV-specific TCR repertoires were analyzed directly ex vivo, and the sequenced cells were not first expanded in vitro. Enrolled in the Montreal Hepatitis C Cohort (HEPCO) in Canada, the donors were people who inject drugs, and these donors were followed every 3 months. Acute primary HCV infection was defined as a positive HCV RNA or antibody test that came after a negative test within the prior 24 weeks. A PE-labeled tetramer loaded with the NS3 peptide covering residues 1073-1081 was used to stain HCV-specific cells. Antibodies against CD3, CD8 and CD45RO were used for surface staining, and dead cells were excluded with an aqua fixable dye. About six subjects who developed chronic infection, defined as HCV RNA positivity at 24 weeks, were also included in the cohort. Frozen stocks of peripheral blood mononuclear cells were first thawed, after which negative isolation of CD8+ T cells was carried out using the MACS CD8+ T cell Isolation Kit. Sorting of the cells was done on a BD FACSAria II cell sorter.

This clonotype was obtained from a man between 18 and 35 years old with chronic hepatitis C. The chain is encoded by TRBV4-2 joined to TRBJ2-1; a confident D gene designation cannot be given. Material: HCV NS3-1073 tetramer-sorted CD8+ T cells from PBMCs, obtained during acute infection. The cell subset or site tag for this specimen amounts to: FACS-sorted NS3-1073 tetramer+ CD8+ T cells. The CDR3 protein: CASSQEGGPVEQFF. The sequence in DNA is TGTGCCAGCAGCCAAGAGGGCGGACCAGTCGAGCAGTTCTTC.